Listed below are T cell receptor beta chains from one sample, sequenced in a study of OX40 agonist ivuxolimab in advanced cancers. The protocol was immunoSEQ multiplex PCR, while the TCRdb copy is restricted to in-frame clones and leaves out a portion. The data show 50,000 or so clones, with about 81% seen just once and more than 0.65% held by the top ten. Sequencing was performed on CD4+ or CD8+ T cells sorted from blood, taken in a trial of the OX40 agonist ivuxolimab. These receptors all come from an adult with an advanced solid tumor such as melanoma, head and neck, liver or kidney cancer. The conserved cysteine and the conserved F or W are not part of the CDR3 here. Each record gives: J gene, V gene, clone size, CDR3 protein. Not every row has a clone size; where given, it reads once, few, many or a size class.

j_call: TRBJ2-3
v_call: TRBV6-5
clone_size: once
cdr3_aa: ATTGWDTQY

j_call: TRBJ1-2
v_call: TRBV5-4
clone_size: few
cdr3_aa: ASKFNRAYGYT

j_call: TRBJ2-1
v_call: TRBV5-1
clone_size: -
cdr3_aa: ASSLGLAGVNEQF

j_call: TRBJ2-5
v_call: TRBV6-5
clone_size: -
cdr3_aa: ASSGNRGGETQY

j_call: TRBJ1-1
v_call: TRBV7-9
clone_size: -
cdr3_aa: ASRSGGEAF

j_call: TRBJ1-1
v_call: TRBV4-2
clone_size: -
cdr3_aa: ASSKNPRGENTEAF

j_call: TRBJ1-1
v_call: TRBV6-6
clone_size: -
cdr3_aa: ASSPTGGETEAF

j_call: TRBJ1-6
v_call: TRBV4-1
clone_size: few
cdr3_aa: ASSQRFVGDNSPLH

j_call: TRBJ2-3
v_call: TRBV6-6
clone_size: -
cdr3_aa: ASSYGGAGADTQY

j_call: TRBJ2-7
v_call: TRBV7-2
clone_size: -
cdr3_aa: ASTRDSGGISYEQY

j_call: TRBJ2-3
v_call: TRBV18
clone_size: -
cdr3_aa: ASSPDQTLTQY

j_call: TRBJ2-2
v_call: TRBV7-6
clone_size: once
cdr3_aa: ASSSTSFGSTGELF

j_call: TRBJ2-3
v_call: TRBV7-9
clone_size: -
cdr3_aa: ASSLDAGTQY

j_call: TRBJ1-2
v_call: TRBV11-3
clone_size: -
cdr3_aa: ASSLATGPGGYT

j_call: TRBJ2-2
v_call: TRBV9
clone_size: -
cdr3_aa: ASSVRGQGNGELF

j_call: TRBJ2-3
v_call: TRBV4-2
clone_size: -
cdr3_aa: ASSQQTWDTQY

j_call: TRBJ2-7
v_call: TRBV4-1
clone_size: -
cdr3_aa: ASSQMEARVQY

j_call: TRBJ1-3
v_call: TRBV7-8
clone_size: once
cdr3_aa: ASSSGARGSGNTIY

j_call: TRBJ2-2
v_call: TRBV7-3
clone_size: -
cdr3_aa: ASSLSPPSGGAAGELF

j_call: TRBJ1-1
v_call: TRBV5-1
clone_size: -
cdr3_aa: ASSSEMTSYTEAF

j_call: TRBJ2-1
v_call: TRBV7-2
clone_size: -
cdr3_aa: ASSLTSGGISYNEQF

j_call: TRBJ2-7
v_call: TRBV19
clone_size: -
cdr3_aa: ASSIEGTAYEQY

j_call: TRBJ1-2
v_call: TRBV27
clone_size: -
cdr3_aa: ASSFGGWASGYT

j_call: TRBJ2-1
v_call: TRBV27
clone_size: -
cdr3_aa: ASKLKVGLAGQSSYNEQF

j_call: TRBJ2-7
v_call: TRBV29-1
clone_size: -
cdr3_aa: SVTPRLDSEQY

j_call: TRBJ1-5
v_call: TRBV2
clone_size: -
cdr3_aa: ASSLSTGGNQPQH

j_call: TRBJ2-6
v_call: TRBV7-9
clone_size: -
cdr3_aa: ASSLVGGTGANVLT

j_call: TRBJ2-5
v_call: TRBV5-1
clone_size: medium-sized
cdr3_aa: ASSLVGETQY

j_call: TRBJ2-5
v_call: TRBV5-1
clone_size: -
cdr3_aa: ASSLTGARETQY

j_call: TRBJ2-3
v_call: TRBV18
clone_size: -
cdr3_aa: ASSPLLGQGNTQY

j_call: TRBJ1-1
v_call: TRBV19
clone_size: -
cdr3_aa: ASSIGAGGQASSIF

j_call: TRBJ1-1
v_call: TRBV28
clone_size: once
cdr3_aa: ASSLLGGLDTEAF

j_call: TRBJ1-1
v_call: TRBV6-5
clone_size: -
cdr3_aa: ASSTMGTEAF

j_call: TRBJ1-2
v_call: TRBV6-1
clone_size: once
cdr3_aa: ASSPRTAAI

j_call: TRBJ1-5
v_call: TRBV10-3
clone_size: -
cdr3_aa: AISAGSEGPQH

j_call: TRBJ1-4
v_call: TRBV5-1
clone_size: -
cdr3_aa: ASSTMDRGLGEKLF

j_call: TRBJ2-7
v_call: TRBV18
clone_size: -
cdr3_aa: ASSPTTQSYEQY